Listed below are T cell receptor beta chains from one sample, sequenced in a study of OX40 agonist ivuxolimab in advanced cancers. Measured with immunoSEQ multiplex PCR; TCRdb has only the in-frame clones, and not every one. The table shows 30,000 to 40,000 clones, with around 80% occurring only once. The sample was CD4+ or CD8+ T cells sorted from blood, taken in a trial of the OX40 agonist ivuxolimab. The receptors stem from an adult with an advanced solid tumor such as melanoma, head and neck, liver or kidney cancer. Each CDR3 is given with its conserved first and last residue. The order of the fields is J gene, V gene, CDR3 length, D gene, clone size, CDR3 protein, CDR3 DNA. A D gene is named only where the DNA matches it firmly. Clone size is stated in some rows and not others, as once, few, many or a class when expanded.

TRBJ2-6 | TRBV2 | 16 | NA | NA | CASSEFGNSGANVLTF | TGTGCCAGCAGTGAATTTGGGAATTCTGGGGCCAACGTCCTGACTTTC
TRBJ1-5 | TRBV7-8 | 15 | TRBD1 | few | CASSVYGQGYEPQHF | TGTGCCAGCAGCGTATACGGACAGGGGTACGAGCCCCAGCATTTT
TRBJ1-4 | TRBV19 | 15 | NA | NA | CASSTEEGFHEKLFF | TGTGCCAGTAGTACCGAGGAGGGGTTTCATGAAAAACTGTTTTTT
TRBJ1-3 | TRBV5-1 | 14 | TRBD1 | once | CASSSGGSGNTIYF | TGCGCCAGTTCTTCAGGGGGCTCTGGAAACACCATATATTTT
TRBJ1-4 | TRBV11-2 | 13 | TRBD1 | NA | CASSSDRVEKLFF | TGTGCCAGCAGCTCGGACAGGGTGGAAAAACTGTTTTTT
TRBJ2-7 | TRBV9 | 12 | NA | NA | CASSGMGGEQYF | TGTGCCAGCAGCGGAATGGGGGGCGAGCAGTACTTC
TRBJ1-6 | TRBV18 | 15 | NA | NA | CASSGTSSYNSPLHF | TGTGCCAGCTCAGGAACAAGCTCCTATAATTCACCCCTCCACTTT
TRBJ1-3 | TRBV29-1 | 14 | NA | NA | CSVEVRGFGNTIYF | TGCAGCGTTGAGGTCCGGGGTTTTGGAAACACCATATATTTT
TRBJ2-1 | TRBV11-2 | 14 | NA | NA | CASSMIDRRNEQFF | TGTGCCAGCAGCATGATTGACAGGCGCAATGAGCAGTTCTTC
TRBJ1-6 | TRBV5-1 | 14 | TRBD1 | once | CASSRDRNNSPLHF | TGCGCCAGCAGCCGGGACAGGAATAATTCACCCCTCCACTTT
TRBJ1-2 | TRBV6-6 | 13 | NA | few | CASRAGTGDGYTF | TGTGCCAGCAGGGCCGGGACGGGAGATGGCTACACCTTC
TRBJ1-1 | TRBV5-1 | 14 | NA | once | CASSLERDNTEAFF | TGCGCCAGCAGCTTGGAGAGGGATAACACTGAAGCTTTCTTT
TRBJ2-3 | TRBV21-1 | 15 | NA | NA | CASSKVRESTDTQYF | TGTGCCAGCAGCAAAGTAAGGGAAAGCACAGATACGCAGTATTTT
TRBJ2-3 | TRBV7-9 | 16 | TRBD2 | few | CASSSGLAPSTDTQYF | TGTGCCAGCAGCTCAGGACTAGCGCCCAGCACAGATACGCAGTATTTT
TRBJ1-5 | TRBV6-6 | 16 | NA | NA | CASSYSRGGEDQPQHF | TGTGCCAGCAGTTACTCGAGGGGGGGCGAAGATCAGCCCCAGCATTTT
TRBJ1-2 | TRBV6-6 | 14 | NA | NA | CASHTSGRSDGYTF | TGTGCCAGCCACACTTCGGGGCGCTCGGATGGCTACACCTTC
TRBJ2-1 | TRBV9 | 12 | NA | NA | CASSVWGNEQFF | TGTGCCAGCAGCGTATGGGGGAATGAGCAGTTCTTC
TRBJ2-5 | TRBV28 | 14 | NA | NA | CASSSRATQETQYF | TGTGCCAGCAGTTCCCGGGCCACCCAAGAGACCCAGTACTTC
TRBJ2-1 | TRBV13 | 17 | NA | NA | CASSNLTLGGIYNEQFF | TGTGCCAGCAGCAACCTCACCCTGGGGGGAATCTACAATGAGCAGTTCTTC
TRBJ1-2 | TRBV2 | 15 | NA | few | CASSEAPHRASGYTF | TGTGCCAGCAGTGAAGCGCCTCACAGGGCATCTGGCTACACCTTC
TRBJ2-1 | TRBV7-3 | 16 | TRBD2 | NA | CASSLGSGGATDEQFF | TGTGCCAGCAGCTTAGGTAGCGGGGGGGCTACGGATGAGCAGTTCTTC
TRBJ1-6 | TRBV5-1 | 16 | TRBD1 | NA | CASRDARDRGNSPLHF | TGCGCCAGCAGAGATGCGAGGGACAGGGGAAATTCACCCCTCCACTTT
TRBJ1-2 | TRBV4-2 | 16 | NA | NA | CASSQEGQGSGYGYTF | TGTGCCAGCAGCCAAGAAGGTCAGGGCTCGGGCTATGGCTACACCTTC
TRBJ1-2 | TRBV4-1 | 14 | NA | NA | CASSHQGGTYGYTF | TGCGCCAGCAGCCATCAAGGGGGGACCTATGGCTACACCTTC
TRBJ2-1 | TRBV5-4 | 17 | TRBD2 | NA | CASSLTGSGGLRREQFF | TGTGCCAGCAGCCTCACAGGGAGCGGGGGCCTTCGGCGTGAGCAGTTCTTC
TRBJ2-1 | TRBV6-5 | 15 | TRBD2 | once | CASRVAGAGYNEQFF | TGTGCCAGCAGGGTAGCGGGGGCGGGATACAATGAGCAGTTCTTC
TRBJ1-3 | TRBV19 | 15 | NA | medium-sized | CASSIGGSSGNTIYF | TGTGCCAGTAGTATTGGGGGGTCCTCTGGAAACACCATATATTTT
TRBJ2-1 | TRBV5-1 | 10 | NA | NA | CASRGVEQFF | TGCGCCAGCAGGGGAGTTGAGCAGTTCTTC
TRBJ1-6 | TRBV19 | 14 | NA | NA | CARRGLGGHSPLHF | TGTGCCAGGAGGGGCCTCGGTGGTCATTCACCCCTCCACTTT
TRBJ1-1 | TRBV2 | 14 | NA | once | CASSETPGPQGAFF | TGTGCCAGCAGTGAAACGCCGGGACCCCAGGGAGCTTTCTTT
TRBJ1-5 | TRBV21-1 | 14 | NA | NA | CASSKGGKHQPQHF | TGTGCCAGCAGCAAAGGCGGAAAGCATCAGCCCCAGCATTTT
TRBJ2-7 | TRBV5-1 | 13 | TRBD1 | few | CASSPRQGYEQYF | TGCGCCAGCAGCCCGCGACAGGGGTACGAGCAGTACTTC
TRBJ2-7 | TRBV4-1 | 14 | NA | NA | CASSQESVSYEQYF | TGCGCCAGCAGCCAAGAGTCCGTGTCCTACGAGCAGTACTTC
TRBJ1-1 | TRBV25-1 | 15 | NA | NA | CASSEYNRMNTEAFF | TGTGCCAGCAGTGAATATAACAGAATGAACACTGAAGCTTTCTTT
TRBJ1-2 | TRBV2 | 14 | TRBD1 | once | CASSALTGGFGYTF | TGTGCCAGCAGTGCCCTGACAGGGGGCTTTGGCTACACCTTC
TRBJ1-1 | TRBV4-1 | 12 | NA | few | CASSPGGTEAFF | TGCGCCAGCAGCCCGGGAGGCACTGAAGCTTTCTTT
TRBJ2-3 | TRBV30 | 14 | NA | few | CAWSVRGGADTQYF | TGTGCCTGGAGTGTACGAGGGGGGGCAGATACGCAGTATTTT
TRBJ1-5 | TRBV30 | 14 | NA | medium-sized | CAWTRGFSNQPQHF | TGTGCCTGGACCCGCGGGTTTAGCAATCAGCCCCAGCATTTT
TRBJ1-5 | TRBV19 | 16 | NA | NA | CATKGNSALSNQPQHF | TGTGCCACCAAAGGGAACAGCGCCCTTAGTAATCAGCCCCAGCATTTT
TRBJ1-2 | TRBV29-1 | 12 | TRBD1 | many | CSVGTGESGYTF | TGCAGCGTTGGGACAGGGGAATCTGGCTACACCTTC
TRBJ2-3 | TRBV11-1 | 13 | NA | NA | CASSLVVADTQYF | TGTGCCAGCAGCTTAGTTGTCGCAGATACGCAGTATTTT
TRBJ1-1 | TRBV7-9 | 13 | TRBD1 | NA | CASSQGQGTEAFF | TGTGCCAGCAGCCAGGGACAGGGGACTGAAGCTTTCTTT
TRBJ2-3 | TRBV28 | 14 | NA | NA | CASSPGGKSDTQYF | TGTGCCAGCAGCCCGGGGGGCAAGTCAGATACGCAGTATTTT
TRBJ2-7 | TRBV7-6 | 16 | TRBD1 | NA | CASSLASGGQTYEQYF | TGTGCCAGCAGCTTAGCTTCAGGGGGCCAAACCTACGAGCAGTACTTC
TRBJ1-5 | TRBV27 | 16 | NA | NA | CASSLSGVGEVQPQHF | TGTGCCAGCAGTTTATCGGGGGTAGGTGAGGTTCAGCCCCAGCATTTT
TRBJ2-6 | TRBV28 | 15 | NA | NA | CASRTTGAGANVLTF | TGTGCCAGCAGGACTACGGGGGCTGGGGCCAACGTCCTGACTTTC
TRBJ2-3 | TRBV9 | 15 | NA | NA | CASSVTPNHIDTQYF | TGTGCCAGCAGCGTAACCCCCAACCACATAGATACGCAGTATTTT
TRBJ1-2 | TRBV29-1 | 14 | TRBD1 | NA | CSIRDRQRDGGYTF | TGCAGCATTAGGGACAGGCAGAGGGACGGTGGCTACACCTTC
TRBJ1-3 | TRBV4-1 | 14 | NA | few | CASSRGDHGNTIYF | TGCGCCAGCAGCCGGGGGGACCATGGAAACACCATATATTTT
TRBJ2-7 | TRBV5-1 | 14 | NA | NA | CASTDGSISYEQYF | TGCGCCAGCACCGACGGTTCAATCTCCTACGAGCAGTACTTC
TRBJ1-2 | TRBV4-1 | 14 | NA | NA | CASSQDQKNYGYTF | TGCGCCAGCAGCCAAGATCAGAAAAACTATGGCTACACCTTC
TRBJ1-6 | TRBV6-1 | 16 | NA | few | CASSGGGQGIRSPLHF | TGTGCCAGCAGTGGTGGGGGGCAGGGTATCCGTTCACCCCTCCACTTT
TRBJ2-5 | TRBV15 | 16 | NA | NA | CATSGWGGGARETQYF | TGTGCCACCAGCGGATGGGGTGGGGGGGCCCGAGAGACCCAGTACTTC
TRBJ2-1 | TRBV9 | 11 | NA | NA | CASSARQEQFF | TGTGCCAGCAGCGCTAGACAGGAGCAGTTCTTC
TRBJ2-7 | TRBV19 | 14 | NA | NA | CASSPNPLGYEQYF | TGTGCCAGTTCACCAAATCCCCTGGGCTACGAGCAGTACTTC
TRBJ2-5 | TRBV11-2 | 17 | TRBD1 | few | CASSLRPPGQAQETQYF | TGTGCCAGCAGCTTACGCCCTCCGGGACAGGCTCAAGAGACCCAGTACTTC
TRBJ2-3 | TRBV7-2 | 14 | NA | NA | CASSLTVRGDTQYF | TGTGCCAGCAGCTTAACGGTCCGGGGAGATACGCAGTATTTT